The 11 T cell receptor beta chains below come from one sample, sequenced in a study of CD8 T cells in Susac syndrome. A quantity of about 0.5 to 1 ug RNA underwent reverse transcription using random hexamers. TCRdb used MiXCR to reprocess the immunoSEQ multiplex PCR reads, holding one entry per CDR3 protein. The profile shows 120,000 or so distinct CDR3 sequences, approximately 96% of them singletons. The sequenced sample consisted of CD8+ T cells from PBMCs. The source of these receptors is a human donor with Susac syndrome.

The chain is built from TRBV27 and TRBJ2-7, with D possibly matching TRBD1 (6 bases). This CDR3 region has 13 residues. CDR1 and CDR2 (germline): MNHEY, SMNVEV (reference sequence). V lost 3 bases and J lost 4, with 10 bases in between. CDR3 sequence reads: CASSLGRGYEQYF. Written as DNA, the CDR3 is TGTGCCAGCAGTTTGGGCAGGGGTTACGAGCAGTACTTC.

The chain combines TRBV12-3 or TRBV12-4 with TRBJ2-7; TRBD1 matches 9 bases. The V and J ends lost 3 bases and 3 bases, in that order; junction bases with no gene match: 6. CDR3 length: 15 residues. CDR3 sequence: CASSFLGTGYYEQYF. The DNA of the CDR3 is TGTGCCAGCAGTTTCTTGGGGACAGGGTACTACGAGCAGTACTTC.

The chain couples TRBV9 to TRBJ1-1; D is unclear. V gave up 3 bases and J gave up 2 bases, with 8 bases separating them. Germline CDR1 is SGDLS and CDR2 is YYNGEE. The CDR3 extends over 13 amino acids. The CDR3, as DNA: TGTGCCAGCAGCGGGGCGGGTAACACTGAAGCTTTCTTT. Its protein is CASSGAGNTEAFF.

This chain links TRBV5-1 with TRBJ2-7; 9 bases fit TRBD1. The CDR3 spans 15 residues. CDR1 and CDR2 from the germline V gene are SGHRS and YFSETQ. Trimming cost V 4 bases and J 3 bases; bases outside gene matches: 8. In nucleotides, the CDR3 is TGCGCCAGCAGCCTATCCGGGACAGGGTTCTACGAGCAGTACTTC. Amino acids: CASSLSGTGFYEQYF. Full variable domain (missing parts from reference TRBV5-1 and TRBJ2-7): KAGVTQTPRYLIKTRGQQVTLSCSPISGHRSVSWYQQTPGQGLQFLFEYFSETQRNKGNFPGRFSGRQFSNSRSEMNVSTLELGDSALYLCASSLSGTGFYEQYFGPGTRLTVT.

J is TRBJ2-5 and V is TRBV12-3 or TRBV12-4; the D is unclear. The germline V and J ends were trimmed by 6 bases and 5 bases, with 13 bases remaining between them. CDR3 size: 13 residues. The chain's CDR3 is CASREVGNETQYF. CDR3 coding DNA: TGTGCCAGCAGGGAAGTAGGGAACGAGACCCAGTACTTC.

This CDR3 reads CASSQEMDSENTEAFF. For the CDR3, the DNA is TGTGCCAGCAGCCAAGAAATGGACAGTGAGAACACTGAAGCTTTCTTT. The V and J genes are TRBV4-2 and TRBJ1-1; D may be TRBD1 (6 bases). Trimming took off 0 bases at V and 1 base at J, with 12 bases between the two ends. Germline-derived CDR1 and CDR2 are LGHNA and YNFKEQ. CDR3 length: 16 amino acids.

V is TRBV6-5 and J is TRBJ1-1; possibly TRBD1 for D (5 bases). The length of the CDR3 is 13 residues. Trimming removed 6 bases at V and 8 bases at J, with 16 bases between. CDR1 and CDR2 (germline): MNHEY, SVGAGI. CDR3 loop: CASRRFGDPEAFF. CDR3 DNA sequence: TGTGCCAGCAGGCGGTTCGGGGACCCAGAAGCTTTCTTT.

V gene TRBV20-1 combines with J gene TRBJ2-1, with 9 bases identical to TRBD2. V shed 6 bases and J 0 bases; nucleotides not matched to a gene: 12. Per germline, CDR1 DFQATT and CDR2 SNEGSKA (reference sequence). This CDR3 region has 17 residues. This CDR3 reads CSARGASGDVSYNEQFF. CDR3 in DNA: TGCAGTGCGAGGGGGGCTAGCGGGGATGTCTCCTACAATGAGCAGTTCTTC.

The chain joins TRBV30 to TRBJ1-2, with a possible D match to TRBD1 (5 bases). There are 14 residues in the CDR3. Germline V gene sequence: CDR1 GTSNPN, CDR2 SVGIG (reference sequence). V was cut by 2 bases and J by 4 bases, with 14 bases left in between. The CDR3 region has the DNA TGTGCCTGGAGTTATAGGGGCACCCCCTATGGCTACACCTTC. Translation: CAWSYRGTPYGYTF.

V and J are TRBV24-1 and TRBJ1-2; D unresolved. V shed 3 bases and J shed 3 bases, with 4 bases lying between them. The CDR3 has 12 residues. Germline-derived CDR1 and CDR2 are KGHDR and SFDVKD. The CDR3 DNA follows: TGTGCCACCAGTGATGAGTACTATGGCTACACCTTC. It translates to CATSDEYYGYTF.

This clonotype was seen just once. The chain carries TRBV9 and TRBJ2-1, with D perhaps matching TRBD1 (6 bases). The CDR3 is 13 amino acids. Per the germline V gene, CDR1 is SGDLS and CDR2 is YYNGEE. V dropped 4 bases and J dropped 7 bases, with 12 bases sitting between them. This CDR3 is CASSTGFRNEQFF. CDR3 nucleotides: TGTGCCAGCAGCACAGGGTTTCGGAATGAGCAGTTCTTC.